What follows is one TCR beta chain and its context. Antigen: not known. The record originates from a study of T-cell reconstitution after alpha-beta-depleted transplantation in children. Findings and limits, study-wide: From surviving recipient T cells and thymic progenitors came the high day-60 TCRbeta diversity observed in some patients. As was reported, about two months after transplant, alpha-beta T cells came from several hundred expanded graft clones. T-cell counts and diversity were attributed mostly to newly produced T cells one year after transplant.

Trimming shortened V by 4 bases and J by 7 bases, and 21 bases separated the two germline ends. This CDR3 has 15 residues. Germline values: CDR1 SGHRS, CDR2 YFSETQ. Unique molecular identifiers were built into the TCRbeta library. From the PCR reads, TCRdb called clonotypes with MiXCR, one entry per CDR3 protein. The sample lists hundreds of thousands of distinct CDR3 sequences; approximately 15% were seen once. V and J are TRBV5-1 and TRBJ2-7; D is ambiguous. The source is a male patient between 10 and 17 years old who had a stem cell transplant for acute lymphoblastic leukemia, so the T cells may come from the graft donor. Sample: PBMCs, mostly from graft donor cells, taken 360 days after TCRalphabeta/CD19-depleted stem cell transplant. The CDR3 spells CASSPVMNGLGEQYF. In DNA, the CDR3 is TGCGCCAGCAGCCCGGTCATGAATGGGCTGGGGGAGCAGTACTTC.